This T cell receptor beta chain was identified during a study of glioma-infiltrating T cells. V lost 1 base and J lost 0, with 16 bases in between. CDR3 size: 18 residues. CDR1 and CDR2 (germline): MGHRA, YSYEKL. The iRepertoire nested amplicon-rescue multiplex PCR amplified TCR alpha and beta CDR3s from RNA. MiXCR, run by TCRdb on the multiplex PCR reads, gives a single entry per CDR3 protein. The sample has about 5,800 distinct CDR3 sequences, about 28% seen once. This clonotype was counted many times. This chain connects TRBV4-1 to TRBJ2-1; D unclear. The specimen sequenced was glioma tissue, nonneoplastic brain tissue, or PBMCs (not recorded which). The receptor's source is a human donor with low-grade glioma or glioblastoma, undergoing nonglioma brain surgery, or in good health (not recorded which). Here the CDR3 reads CASSQGPSVLSSYNEQFF. The CDR3 nucleotides read TGCGCCAGCAGCCAAGGACCCTCGGTACTCAGCTCCTACAATGAGCAGTTCTTC.